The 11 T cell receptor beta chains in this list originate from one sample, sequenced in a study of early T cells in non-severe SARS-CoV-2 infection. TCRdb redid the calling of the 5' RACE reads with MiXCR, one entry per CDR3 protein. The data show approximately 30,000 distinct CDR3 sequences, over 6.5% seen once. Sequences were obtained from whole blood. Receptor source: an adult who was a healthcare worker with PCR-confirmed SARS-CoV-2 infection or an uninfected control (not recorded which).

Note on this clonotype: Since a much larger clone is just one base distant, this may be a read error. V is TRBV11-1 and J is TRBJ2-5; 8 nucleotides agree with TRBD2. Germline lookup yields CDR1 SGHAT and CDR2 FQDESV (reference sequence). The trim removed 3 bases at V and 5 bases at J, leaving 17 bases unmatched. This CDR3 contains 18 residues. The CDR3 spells CASSFTPPREGKGETQYF. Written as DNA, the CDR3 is TGTGCCAGCAGCTTTACTCCCCCCCGGGAGGGGAAGGGGGAGACCCAGTACTTC. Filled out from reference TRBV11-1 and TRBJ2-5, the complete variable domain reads EAEVAQSPRYKITEKSQAVAFWCDPISGHATLYWYRQILGQGPELLVQFQDESVVDDSQLPKDRFSAERLKGVDSTLKIQPAELGDSAMYLCASSFTPPREGKGETQYFGPGTRLLVL.

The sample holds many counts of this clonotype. CDR3 region: CASSLDYSFGQYF. DNA for the CDR3: TGTGCCAGCAGTTTAGATTATAGTTTCGGTCAGTACTTC. The chain combines TRBV12-3 or TRBV12-4 with TRBJ2-7; D not certain. This CDR3 region has 13 residues. Trimming removed 1 base from V and 10 bases from J, with 14 bases in between.

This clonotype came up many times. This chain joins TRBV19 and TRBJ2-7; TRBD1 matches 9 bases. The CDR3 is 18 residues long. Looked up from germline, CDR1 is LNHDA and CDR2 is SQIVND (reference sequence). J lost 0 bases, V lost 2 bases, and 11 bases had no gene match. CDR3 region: CASSISGHRGRVSYEQYF. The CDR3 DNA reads TGTGCCAGTAGTATATCTGGCCACAGGGGGCGAGTCTCCTACGAGCAGTACTTC.

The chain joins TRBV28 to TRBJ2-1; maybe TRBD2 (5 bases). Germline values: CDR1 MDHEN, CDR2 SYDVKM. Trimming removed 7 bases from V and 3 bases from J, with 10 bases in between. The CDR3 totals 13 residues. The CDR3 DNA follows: TGTGCCAGCACCGGGAATCTCTACAATGAGCAGTTCTTC. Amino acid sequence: CASTGNLYNEQFF.

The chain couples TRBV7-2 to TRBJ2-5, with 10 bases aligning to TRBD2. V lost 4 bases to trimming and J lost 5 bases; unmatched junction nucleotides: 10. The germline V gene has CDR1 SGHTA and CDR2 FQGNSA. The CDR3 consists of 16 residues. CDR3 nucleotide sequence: TGTGCCAGCAGCTCCTACCTAGCGGGAGTGGGGGAGACCCAGTACTTC. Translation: CASSSYLAGVGETQYF.

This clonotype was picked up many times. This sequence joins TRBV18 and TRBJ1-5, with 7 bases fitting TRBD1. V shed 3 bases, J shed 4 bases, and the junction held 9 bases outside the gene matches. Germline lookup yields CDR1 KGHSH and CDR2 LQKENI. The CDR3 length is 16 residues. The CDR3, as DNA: TGTGCCAGCTCACCGGGATTGGACAGGATGAATCAGCCCCAGCATTTT. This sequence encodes CASSPGLDRMNQPQHF. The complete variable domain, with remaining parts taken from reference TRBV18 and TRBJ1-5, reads NAGVMQNPRHLVRRRGQEARLRCSPMKGHSHVYWYRQLPEEGLKFMVYLQKENIIDESGMPKERFSAEFPKEGPSILRIQQVVRGDSAAYFCASSPGLDRMNQPQHFGDGTRLSIL.

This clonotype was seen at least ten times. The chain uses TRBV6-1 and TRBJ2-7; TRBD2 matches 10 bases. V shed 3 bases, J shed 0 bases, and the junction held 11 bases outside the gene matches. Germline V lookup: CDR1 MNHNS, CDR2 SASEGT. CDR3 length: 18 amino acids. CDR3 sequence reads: CASSEQAAVAGGSYEQYF. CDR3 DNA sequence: TGTGCCAGCAGTGAGCAAGCTGCCGTAGCGGGAGGCTCCTACGAGCAGTACTTC.

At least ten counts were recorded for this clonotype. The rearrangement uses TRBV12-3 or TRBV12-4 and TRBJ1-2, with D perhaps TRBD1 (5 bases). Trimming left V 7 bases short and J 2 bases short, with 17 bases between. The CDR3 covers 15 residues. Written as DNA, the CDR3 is TGTGCCAGCATTCCCTCGGGGGATAGCAACTATGGCTACACCTTC. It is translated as CASIPSGDSNYGYTF.

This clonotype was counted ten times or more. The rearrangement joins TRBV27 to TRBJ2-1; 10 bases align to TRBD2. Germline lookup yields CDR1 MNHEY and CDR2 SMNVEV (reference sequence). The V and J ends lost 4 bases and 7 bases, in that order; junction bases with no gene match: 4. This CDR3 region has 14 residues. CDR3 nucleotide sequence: TGTGCCAGCAGTTGGTTAGCGGGGGGAAATGAGCAGTTCTTC. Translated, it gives CASSWLAGGNEQFF.

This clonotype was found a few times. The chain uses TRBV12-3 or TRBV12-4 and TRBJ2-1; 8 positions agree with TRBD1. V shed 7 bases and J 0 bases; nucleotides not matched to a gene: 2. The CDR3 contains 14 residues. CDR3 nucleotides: TGTGCCAGCACCGGGACAGGCTCCTACAATGAGCAGTTCTTC. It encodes CASTGTGSYNEQFF.

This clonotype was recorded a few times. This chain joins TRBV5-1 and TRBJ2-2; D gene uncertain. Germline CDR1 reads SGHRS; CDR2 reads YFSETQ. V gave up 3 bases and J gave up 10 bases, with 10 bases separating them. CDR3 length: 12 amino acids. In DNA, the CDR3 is TGCGCCAGCAGCTCCCAGAGCGAGGAGCTGTTTTTT. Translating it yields CASSSQSEELFF.